Below are 15 T cell receptor beta chains sequenced from a single sample in a study of T-cell memory formation after mild COVID-19. TCRdb independently ran MiXCR on the 5' RACE reads; one entry per CDR3 protein. The profile covers some 490,000 distinct CDR3 sequences, with about 18% appearing a single time and roughly an eighth taken by the ten largest. Sequenced material: PBMCs or a T cell subset sorted from them (not recorded which). These receptors were obtained from an adult woman who had mild COVID-19 (a few samples of this study predate the infection). Cell type and time point are not known.

This clonotype was seen only a few times. This rearrangement joins TRBV7-6 to TRBJ2-2; D gene uncertain. In germline, CDR1 is SGHVS, CDR2 FNYEAQ. The CDR3 runs to 12 residues. V dropped 3 bases and J dropped 7 bases, with 6 bases sitting between them. The chain's CDR3 is CASSFGGGELFF. Here the CDR3 DNA reads TGTGCCAGCAGCTTTGGTGGCGGGGAGCTGTTTTTT.

This clonotype was detected a few times. As DNA, the CDR3 is TGTGCCACCAGCAGAGCGGTTGGGGATGGCTACACCTTC. Amino acid sequence: CATSRAVGDGYTF. V gene TRBV15 combines with J gene TRBJ1-2; D unresolved. CDR3 length equals 13 residues. The V end lost 1 base, the J end lost 6 bases, and 9 bases lay between the germline ends. Looked up from germline, CDR1 is LNHNV and CDR2 is YYDKDF (reference sequence).

This clonotype has only a few counts. The chain carries TRBV6-1 and TRBJ2-7, with no clear D. The V gene's germline CDR1 is MNHNS and CDR2 SASEGT. The V end lost 2 bases, the J end lost 3 bases, and 14 bases lay between the germline ends. The CDR3 is 15 residues long. The CDR3 region has the DNA TGTGCCAGCAGTGAAAGGCGACTTACTCACTACGAGCAGTACTTC. As protein: CASSERRLTHYEQYF.

This rearrangement joins TRBV7-3 to TRBJ2-1; no clear D gene. V shed 3 bases and J shed 2 bases, with 8 bases lying between them. The germline gives CDR1 SGHTA, CDR2 FQGTGA. CDR3 size: 14 residues. This CDR3 reads CASSLERTYNEQFF. CDR3 in DNA: TGTGCCAGCAGCTTGGAGCGTACCTACAATGAGCAGTTCTTC.

This clonotype was recorded at least ten times. The chain uses TRBV7-8 and TRBJ2-5; D is perhaps TRBD2 (6 bases). The germline V and J ends were trimmed by 4 bases and 2 bases, with 17 bases remaining between them. Germline assignment: CDR1 SGHVS and CDR2 FQNEAQ. This CDR3 region has 16 residues. The CDR3 reads CASSWLLAKWQETQYF. In DNA form, the CDR3 reads TGTGCCAGCAGCTGGCTTCTAGCGAAATGGCAAGAGACCCAGTACTTC.

This clonotype showed up just a few times. The V and J genes are TRBV2 and TRBJ2-5; D possibly corresponds to TRBD1 (6 bases). This CDR3 contains 14 residues. Germline CDR1 SNHLY, CDR2 FYNNEI. The ends were cut back, 4 bases at V and 4 bases at J, with 13 bases in the middle. This CDR3 reads CASSVPQGLETQYF. The DNA for the CDR3 is TGTGCCAGCAGTGTACCACAGGGATTAGAGACCCAGTACTTC.

This clonotype has just a few counts. V and J are TRBV7-2 and TRBJ2-3; no definite D call. The V gene lost 1 base and the J gene lost 5 bases, with 13 bases spanning the gap. This CDR3 spans 15 amino acids. Germline CDR1 reads SGHTA; CDR2 reads FQGNSA. CDR3 DNA: TGTGCCAGCAGCTTAGAGCGATCGGGTATAGATACGCAGTATTTT. Protein sequence: CASSLERSGIDTQYF.

This clonotype appeared many times. The chain carries TRBV20-1 and TRBJ2-5; D is ambiguous. Trimming left V 2 bases short and J 10 bases short, with 20 bases between. The CDR3 extends over 14 amino acids. Looked up from germline, CDR1 is DFQATT and CDR2 is SNEGSKA (reference sequence). CDR3 in amino acids: CSARITRGLKIQYF. CDR3 sequence (DNA): TGCAGTGCTAGAATCACGCGAGGCCTGAAGATCCAGTACTTC.

This clonotype was seen only a few times. The chain is built from TRBV4-3 and TRBJ2-5, with TRBD1 identical over 7 bases. CDR3 length equals 15 residues. Germline lookup yields CDR1 LGHNA and CDR2 YSLEER. The V and J ends lost 0 bases and 5 bases, in that order; junction bases with no gene match: 6. The CDR3 spells CASSQEQGWGETQYF. The CDR3 bases are TGCGCCAGCAGCCAAGAACAGGGGTGGGGGGAGACCCAGTACTTC.

CDR3: CASSPRDRAHEKLFF. DNA for the CDR3: TGTGCCAGCAGCCCCCGGGACAGGGCTCATGAAAAACTGTTTTTT. The rearrangement uses TRBV6-1 and TRBJ1-4; TRBD1 matches 9 bases. J gave up 6 bases and V 6 bases, and 8 bases lay outside the gene matches. The CDR3 runs 15 residues. Germline V gene lookup returns CDR1 MNHNS and CDR2 SASEGT.

The J gene is TRBJ2-6, the V gene TRBV9; D not certain. CDR1 SGDLS and CDR2 YYNGEE come from the germline V gene. The CDR3 is 16 residues long. The V end lost 3 bases, the J end lost 1 base, and 11 bases lay between the germline ends. The CDR3 region is CASSAKAFSGANVLTF. The DNA of the CDR3 is TGTGCCAGCAGCGCCAAGGCCTTTTCTGGGGCCAACGTCCTGACTTTC.

This chain joins TRBV19 and TRBJ2-3; TRBD2 matches 8 bases. The CDR3 runs 17 residues. V shed 5 bases, J shed 8 bases, and the junction held 18 bases outside the gene matches. Germline V CDR1 and CDR2: LNHDA, SQIVND (reference sequence). CDR3 residues: CASSSEVLAGGPGTQYF. CDR3 DNA: TGTGCCAGTAGTTCGGAGGTCCTGGCGGGGGGCCCCGGTACGCAGTATTTT. The whole variable domain, remainder taken from reference TRBV19 and TRBJ2-3, is DGGITQSPKYLFRKEGQNVTLSCEQNLNHDAMYWYRQDPGQGLRLIYYSQIVNDFQKGDIAEGYSVSREKKESFPLTVTSAQKNPTAFYLCASSSEVLAGGPGTQYFGPGTRLTVL.

This clonotype turned up a few times. The chain couples TRBV2 to TRBJ2-1, with D uncertain. Germline-derived CDR1 and CDR2 are SNHLY and FYNNEI. V gave up 7 bases and J gave up 0 bases, with 13 bases separating them. CDR3 length equals 15 residues. CDR3 sequence reads: CASIVKGSSYNEQFF. The CDR3 DNA reads as TGTGCCAGCATTGTAAAGGGAAGCTCCTACAATGAGCAGTTCTTC. Full variable domain (missing parts from reference TRBV2 and TRBJ2-1): EPEVTQTPSHQVTQMGQEVILRCVPISNHLYFYWYRQILGQKVEFLVSFYNNEISEKSEIFDDQFSVERPDGSNFTLKIRSTKLEDSAMYFCASIVKGSSYNEQFFGPGTRLTVL.

This clonotype was detected a few times. The chain is built from TRBV30 and TRBJ2-1, with 9 bases that match TRBD2. Germline V gives CDR1 GTSNPN, CDR2 SVGIG (reference sequence). CDR3 length: 16 residues. V shed 0 bases, J shed 3 bases, and the junction held 6 bases outside the gene matches. CDR3 protein: CAWSVPAGGNYNEQFF. The CDR3 nucleotides are TGTGCCTGGAGTGTACCAGCGGGGGGTAACTACAATGAGCAGTTCTTC.

There are a few counts of this clonotype. This chain joins TRBV30 and TRBJ2-3; weak D call: TRBD1 (5 bases). Trimming removed 0 bases from V and 9 bases from J, with 7 bases in between. The CDR3 loop spans 11 amino acids. Per germline, CDR1 GTSNPN and CDR2 SVGIG (reference sequence). CDR3 loop: CAWSVSGTQYF. The CDR3 DNA reads as TGTGCCTGGAGTGTGTCAGGGACGCAGTATTTT. The entire variable domain, with the rest obtained from reference TRBV30 and TRBJ2-3, is as follows: SQTIHQWPATLVQPVGSPLSLECTVEGTSNPNLYWYRQAAGRGLQLLFYSVGIGQISSEVPQNLSASRPQDRQFILSSKKLLLSDSGFYLCAWSVSGTQYFGPGTRLTVL.